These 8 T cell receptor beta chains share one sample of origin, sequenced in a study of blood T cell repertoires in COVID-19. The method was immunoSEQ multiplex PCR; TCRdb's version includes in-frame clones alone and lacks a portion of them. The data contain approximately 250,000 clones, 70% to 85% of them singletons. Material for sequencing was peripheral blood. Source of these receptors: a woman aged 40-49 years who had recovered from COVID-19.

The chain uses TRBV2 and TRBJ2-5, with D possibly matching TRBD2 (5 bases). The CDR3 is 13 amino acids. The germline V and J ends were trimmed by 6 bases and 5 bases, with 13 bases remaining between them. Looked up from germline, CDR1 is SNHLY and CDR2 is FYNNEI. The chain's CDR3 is CASREQRTETQYF. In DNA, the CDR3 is TGTGCCAGCAGAGAACAGAGGACTGAGACCCAGTACTTC.

The CDR3 here is CASSPGTGGASGYGYTF. CDR3 nucleotide sequence: TGTGCCAGCAGCCCTGGGACAGGGGGCGCGTCCGGGTATGGCTACACCTTC. This chain joins TRBV11-2 and TRBJ1-2, with 12 bases that match TRBD1. V gave up 5 bases and J gave up 5 bases; unmatched junction bases: 12. The CDR3 has 17 residues. In germline, CDR1 is SGHAT, CDR2 FQNNGV.

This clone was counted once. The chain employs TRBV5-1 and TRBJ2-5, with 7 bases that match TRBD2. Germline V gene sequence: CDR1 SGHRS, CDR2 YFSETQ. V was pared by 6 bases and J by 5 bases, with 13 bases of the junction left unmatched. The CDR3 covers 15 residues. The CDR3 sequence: CASTRDQGGFETQYF. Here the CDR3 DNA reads TGCGCCAGCACCCGAGACCAGGGAGGGTTCGAGACCCAGTACTTC.

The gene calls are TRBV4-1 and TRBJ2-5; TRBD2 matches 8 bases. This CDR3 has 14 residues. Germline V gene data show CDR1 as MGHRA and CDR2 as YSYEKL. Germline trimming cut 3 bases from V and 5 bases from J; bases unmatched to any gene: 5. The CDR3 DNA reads TGCGCCAGCAGCCAGGTTCCGGGGGGGGAGACCCAGTACTTC. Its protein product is CASSQVPGGETQYF.

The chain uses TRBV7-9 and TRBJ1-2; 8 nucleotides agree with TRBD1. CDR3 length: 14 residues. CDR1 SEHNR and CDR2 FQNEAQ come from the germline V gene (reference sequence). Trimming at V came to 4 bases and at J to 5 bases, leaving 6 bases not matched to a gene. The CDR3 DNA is TGTGCCAGCAGCTCCCAGAACAGGGGGTATGGCTACACCTTC. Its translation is CASSSQNRGYGYTF.

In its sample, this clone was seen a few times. This chain's CDR3 is CASSLLGGTYEQYF. CDR3 nucleotides: TGTGCCAGCAGCTTATTGGGGGGAACCTACGAGCAGTACTTC. The chain combines TRBV7-2 with TRBJ2-7, with a possible D match to TRBD2 (6 bases). The germline gives CDR1 SGHTA, CDR2 FQGNSA. The CDR3 is 14 residues long. V lost 2 bases and J lost 2, with 10 bases in between.

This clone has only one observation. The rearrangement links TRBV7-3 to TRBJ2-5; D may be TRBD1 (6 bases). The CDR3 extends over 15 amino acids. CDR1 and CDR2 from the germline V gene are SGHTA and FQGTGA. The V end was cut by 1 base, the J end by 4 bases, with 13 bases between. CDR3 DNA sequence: TGTGCCAGCAGCTTAATGGCCCAAGGGGGAGAGACCCAGTACTTC. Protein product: CASSLMAQGGETQYF.

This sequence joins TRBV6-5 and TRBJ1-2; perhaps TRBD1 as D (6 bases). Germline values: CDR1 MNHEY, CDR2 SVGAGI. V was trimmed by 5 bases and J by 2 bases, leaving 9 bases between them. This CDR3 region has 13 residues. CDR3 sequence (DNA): TGTGCCAGCAGTCCAGGACAGAACTATGGCTACACCTTC. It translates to CASSPGQNYGYTF.